These 12 T cell receptor beta chains share one sample of origin, sequenced in a study of CD8 T cells in Susac syndrome. Reverse transcription of roughly 0.45 to 1 ug RNA used random hexamers. TCRdb processed the immunoSEQ multiplex PCR reads anew with MiXCR; each CDR3 protein has one entry. The table includes fewer than 200,000 distinct CDR3 sequences, around nine tenths detected once. The sequenced material came from CD4+ T cells from PBMCs. The origin of the receptors is a human donor with Susac syndrome.

The chain joins TRBV4-1 to TRBJ2-5, with 8 bases matching TRBD2. Trimming cost V 4 bases and J 1 base; bases outside gene matches: 11. The V gene's germline CDR1 is MGHRA and CDR2 YSYEKL. The CDR3 has 17 residues. CDR3 nucleotides: TGCGCCAGCAGCCCCCGAGGCGCGGGGGGACCCCAAGAGACCCAGTACTTC. It yields the protein CASSPRGAGGPQETQYF.

The J gene is TRBJ2-4, the V gene TRBV10-3; D is undetermined. The germline CDR1 and CDR2 sequences are ENHRY and SYGVKD. Trimming pared 8 bases from V and 2 bases from J, leaving 10 bases between. This CDR3 is built from 13 residues. CDR3 region: CAISSDSKNIQYF. For the CDR3, the DNA is TGTGCCATCTCTTCAGATTCCAAAAACATTCAGTACTTC.

The chain has TRBV7-9 and TRBJ1-1; 9 positions match TRBD1. Germline V gene lookup returns CDR1 SEHNR and CDR2 FQNEAQ (reference sequence). V gave up 4 bases and J gave up 10 bases; unmatched junction bases: 4. This CDR3 contains 12 residues. The CDR3 region is CASSYETGGAFF. In DNA form, the CDR3 reads TGTGCCAGCAGCTACGAGACAGGGGGAGCTTTCTTT.

The V gene is TRBV7-9, the J gene TRBJ1-5; D is unresolved. CDR3 length: 13 amino acids. The germline CDR1 and CDR2 sequences are SEHNR and FQNEAQ (reference sequence). V lost 3 bases and J 4 bases, leaving 7 bases between the germline ends. The CDR3 DNA follows: TGTGCCAGCAGCTTCGAAGCGAATCAGCCCCAGCATTTT. It is translated as CASSFEANQPQHF.

The chain carries TRBV29-1 and TRBJ1-4, with D unresolved. The V end was cut by 1 base, the J end by 7 bases, with 13 bases between. The CDR3 extends over 14 amino acids. Germline CDR1 is SQVTM and CDR2 is ANQGSEA. The CDR3, as DNA: TGCAGCGTTGAAGGACCCCCCGAGGGTGAAAAACTGTTTTTT. Translation gives CSVEGPPEGEKLFF.

The rearrangement uses TRBV9 and TRBJ2-5; 9 nucleotides line up with TRBD2. This CDR3 region has 15 residues. Germline V gene sequence: CDR1 SGDLS, CDR2 YYNGEE. The V gene end was trimmed by 2 bases and the J gene end by 1 base; junction bases not matched to a gene: 3. The CDR3 loop is CASSVSGGSQETQYF. As DNA, the CDR3 is TGTGCCAGCAGCGTTAGCGGGGGATCCCAAGAGACCCAGTACTTC.

This chain links TRBV10-3 with TRBJ2-4; 8 bases map to TRBD2. Germline V gene sequence: CDR1 ENHRY, CDR2 SYGVKD. V lost 3 bases, J lost 7 bases, and 5 bases stayed unmatched. CDR3 length: 14 residues. The CDR3 region is CAISEAGVGNIQYF. DNA of the CDR3: TGTGCCATCAGTGAAGCGGGAGTAGGGAACATTCAGTACTTC.

This chain connects TRBV5-6 to TRBJ2-7; D gene ambiguous. Looked up from germline, CDR1 is SGHDT and CDR2 is YYEEEE. V was pared by 3 bases and J by 2 bases, with 9 bases between. The CDR3 contains 13 residues. CDR3 nucleotide sequence: TGTGCCAGCAGCTCCCCAAGGCCCTACGAGCAGTACTTC. This translates into CASSSPRPYEQYF.

The chain carries TRBV20-1 and TRBJ2-7; D might be TRBD1 or TRBD2, each matching 6 bases. Germline V gene data show CDR1 as DFQATT and CDR2 as SNEGSKA (reference sequence). Trimming took 6 bases from V and 2 from J, leaving 14 bases between them. The CDR3 sequence is 13 residues long. DNA for the CDR3: TGCAGTGCAGGAGAAGGGGGGACCTACGAGCAGTACTTC. Translation gives CSAGEGGTYEQYF.

This clonotype was seen only a few times. This chain uses TRBV7-2 with TRBJ1-5; D might be TRBD1 (5 bases). Germline V gene data show CDR1 as SGHTA and CDR2 as FQGNSA. The V gene lost 1 base and the J gene lost 4 bases, with 5 bases spanning the gap. The CDR3 covers 13 residues. In nucleotides, the CDR3 is TGTGCCAGCAGCTTAGGACAGAATCAGCCCCAGCATTTT. Protein product: CASSLGQNQPQHF. Full variable domain (missing parts from reference TRBV7-2 and TRBJ1-5): GAGVSQSPSNKVTEKGKDVELRCDPISGHTALYWYRQSLGQGLEFLIYFQGNSAPDKSGLPSDRFSAERTGGSVSTLTIQRTQQEDSAVYLCASSLGQNQPQHFGDGTRLSIL.

This rearrangement joins TRBV4-1 to TRBJ1-2; D gene ambiguous. V lost 0 bases, J lost 5 bases, and 4 bases lay in between. The V gene's germline CDR1 is MGHRA and CDR2 YSYEKL. The length of the CDR3 is 12 residues. CDR3 residues: CASSQEEYGYTF. The CDR3 DNA reads TGCGCCAGCAGCCAAGAGGAATATGGCTACACCTTC.

The chain carries TRBV28 and TRBJ2-1, with D perhaps TRBD2 (6 bases). V gave up 5 bases and J gave up 9 bases, with 20 bases separating them. The CDR3 is 15 residues long. The germline CDR1 and CDR2 sequences are MDHEN and SYDVKM. The CDR3 DNA follows: TGTGCCAGCAGTCTTCGGACCCACCCCGGGAGTGAGCAGTTCTTC. Translation gives CASSLRTHPGSEQFF.